The clone carrying this TCR beta chain came up a few times. Its antigen is not identified. The sample comes from a study of T cell repertoires in cytomegalovirus infection. Study-level results: What dominated the ex vivo response were HLA-C-restricted CMV-specific TCR beta clonotypes.

TCRdb passed the reads through MiXCR, listing each CDR3 protein once. The repertoire has around 900,000 distinct CDR3 sequences, under 40% of them found once; the top ten carry roughly 12%. The CDR3 is 15 residues long. CDR1 and CDR2 from the germline V gene are SGHKS and YYEKEE (reference sequence). V dropped 3 bases and J dropped 5 bases, with 18 bases sitting between them. The starting material was cultured CD8+ T cells from PBMCs, obtained from culture after CMV antigen stimulation. This receptor was obtained from a human donor in good health (CMV status not recorded). Some clones in this sample may be carry-over from other donors' samples. The rearrangement uses TRBV5-5 and TRBJ2-7, with D perhaps matching TRBD1 (6 bases). CDR3 loop: CASSYHREYDNEQYF. CDR3 bases: TGTGCCAGCAGCTACCACAGGGAATATGACAACGAGCAGTACTTC.